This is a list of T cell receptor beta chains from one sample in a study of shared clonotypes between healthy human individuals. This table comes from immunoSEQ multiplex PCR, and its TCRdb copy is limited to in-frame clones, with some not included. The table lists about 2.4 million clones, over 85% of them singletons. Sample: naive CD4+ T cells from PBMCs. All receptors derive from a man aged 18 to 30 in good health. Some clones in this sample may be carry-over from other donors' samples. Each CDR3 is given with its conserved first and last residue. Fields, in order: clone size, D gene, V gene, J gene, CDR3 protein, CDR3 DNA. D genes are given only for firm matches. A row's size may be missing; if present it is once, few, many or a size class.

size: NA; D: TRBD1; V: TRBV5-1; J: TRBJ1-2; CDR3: CASAFGQGGYTF; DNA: TGCGCCAGCGCGTTCGGACAGGGTGGCTACACCTTC
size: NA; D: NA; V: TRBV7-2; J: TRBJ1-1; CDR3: CASSLEVETEAFF; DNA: TGTGCCAGCAGCTTAGAGGTTGAGACTGAAGCTTTCTTT
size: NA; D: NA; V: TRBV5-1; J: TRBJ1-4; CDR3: CASSLGQVPATNEKLFF; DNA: TGCGCCAGCAGCTTGGGTCAGGTCCCGGCAACTAATGAAAAACTGTTTTTT
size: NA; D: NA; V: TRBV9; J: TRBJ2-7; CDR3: CASSPQQGSYEQYF; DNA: TGTGCCAGCAGCCCACAGCAGGGGTCCTACGAGCAGTACTTC
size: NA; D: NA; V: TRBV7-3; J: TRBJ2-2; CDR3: CASSLSSGPAYTGELFF; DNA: TGTGCCAGCAGCTTAAGTTCGGGGCCAGCTTACACCGGGGAGCTGTTTTTT
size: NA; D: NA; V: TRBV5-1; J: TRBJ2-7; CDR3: CASSLEQGPYEQYF; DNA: TGCGCCAGCAGCTTGGAACAGGGTCCCTACGAGCAGTACTTC
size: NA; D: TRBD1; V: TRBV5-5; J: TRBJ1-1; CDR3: CASSPRWDRGNTEAFF; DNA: TGTGCCAGCAGCCCCCGCTGGGACAGGGGGAACACTGAAGCTTTCTTT
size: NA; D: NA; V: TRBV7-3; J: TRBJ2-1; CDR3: CASSLSLAASSYNEQFF; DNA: TGTGCCAGCAGCTTATCCTTAGCGGCTAGCTCCTACAATGAGCAGTTCTTC
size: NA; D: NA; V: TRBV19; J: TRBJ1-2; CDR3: CASSAGEPYGYTF; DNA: TGTGCCAGTAGTGCAGGGGAGCCCTATGGCTACACCTTC
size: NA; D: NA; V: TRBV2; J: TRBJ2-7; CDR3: CASSGTTGTRDSYEQYF; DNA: TGTGCCAGCAGTGGTACTACCGGGACACGGGACTCCTACGAGCAGTACTTC
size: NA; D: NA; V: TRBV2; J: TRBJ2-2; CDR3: CALGATNTGELFF; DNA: TGTGCGCTGGGGGCAACGAACACCGGGGAGCTGTTTTTT
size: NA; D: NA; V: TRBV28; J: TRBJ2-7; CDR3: CASSLGPRGAGQYF; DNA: TGTGCCAGCAGTTTAGGTCCACGGGGGGCTGGGCAGTACTTC
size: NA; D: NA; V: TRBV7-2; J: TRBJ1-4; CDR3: CASSSTLGQTTNEKLFF; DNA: TGTGCCAGCAGCTCGACCTTAGGACAGACAACTAATGAAAAACTGTTTTTT
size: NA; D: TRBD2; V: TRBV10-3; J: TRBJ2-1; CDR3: CAITRGSGASGRPYTNEQFF; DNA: TGTGCCATCACCCGAGGGTCGGGGGCTAGCGGGAGGCCCTACACCAATGAGCAGTTCTTC
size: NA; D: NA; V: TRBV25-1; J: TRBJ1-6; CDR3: CASSSTGRDSPLHF; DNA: TGTGCCAGCAGTTCCACAGGGAGGGATTCACCCCTCCACTTT
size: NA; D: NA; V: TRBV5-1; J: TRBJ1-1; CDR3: CASSLGLVPEAFF; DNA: TGCGCCAGCAGCCTTGGACTGGTCCCTGAAGCTTTCTTT
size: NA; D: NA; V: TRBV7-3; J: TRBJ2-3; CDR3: CASSPQGLGTDTQYF; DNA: TGTGCCAGCAGCCCGCAGGGTCTGGGCACAGATACGCAGTATTTT
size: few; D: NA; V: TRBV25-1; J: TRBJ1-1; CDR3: CASSAHWGAGTEAFF; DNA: TGTGCCAGCAGTGCCCATTGGGGGGCGGGCACTGAAGCTTTCTTT
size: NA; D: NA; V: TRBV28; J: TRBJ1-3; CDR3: CASSRNWADGNTIYF; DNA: TGTGCCAGCAGTAGAAATTGGGCGGATGGAAACACCATATATTTT
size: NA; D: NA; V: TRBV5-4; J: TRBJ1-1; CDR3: CASSWGTANTEAFF; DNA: TGTGCCAGCAGCTGGGGGACGGCGAACACTGAAGCTTTCTTT
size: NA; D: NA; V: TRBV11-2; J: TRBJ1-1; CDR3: CASSPARGNTEAFF; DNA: TGTGCCAGCAGCCCCGCCAGGGGGAACACTGAAGCTTTCTTT
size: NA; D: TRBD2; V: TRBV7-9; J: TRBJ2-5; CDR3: CASSHPGLAVQETQYF; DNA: TGTGCCAGCAGTCATCCGGGACTAGCGGTCCAAGAGACCCAGTACTTC
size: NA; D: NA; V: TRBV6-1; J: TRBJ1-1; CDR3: CASSIRGSTEAFF; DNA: TGTGCCAGCAGCATCAGGGGAAGCACTGAAGCTTTCTTT
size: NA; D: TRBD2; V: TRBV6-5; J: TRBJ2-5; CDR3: CASSYASGPYQETQYF; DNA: TGTGCCAGCAGTTATGCTAGCGGGCCGTACCAAGAGACCCAGTACTTC
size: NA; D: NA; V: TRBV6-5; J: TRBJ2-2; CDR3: CASISLGDTGELFF; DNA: TGTGCCAGCATTTCCTTGGGGGACACCGGGGAGCTGTTTTTT
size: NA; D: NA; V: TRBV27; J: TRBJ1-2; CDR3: CATLPSASGNGYTF; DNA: TGTGCCACCTTACCCTCGGCTTCGGGGAATGGCTACACCTTC
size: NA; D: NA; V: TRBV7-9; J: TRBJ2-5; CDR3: CASSPLLGHRFAGETQYF; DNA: TGTGCCAGCAGCCCACTGCTGGGACACCGGTTTGCCGGGGAGACCCAGTACTTC
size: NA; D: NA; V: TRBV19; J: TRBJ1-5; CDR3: CASSRQDLNQPQHF; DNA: TGTGCCAGTAGTCGACAGGACCTCAATCAGCCCCAGCATTTT
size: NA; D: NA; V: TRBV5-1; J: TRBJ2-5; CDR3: CASSSQGLQETQYF; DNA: TGCGCCAGCAGTTCACAGGGACTCCAAGAGACCCAGTACTTC
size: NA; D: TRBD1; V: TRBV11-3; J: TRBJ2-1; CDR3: CASSPGTGVYNEQFF; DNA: TGTGCCAGCAGCCCAGGGACAGGGGTATACAATGAGCAGTTCTTC
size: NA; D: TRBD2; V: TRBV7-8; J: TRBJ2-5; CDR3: CASSRREGRGETQYF; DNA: TGTGCCAGCAGCCGCCGGGAGGGCCGGGGGGAGACCCAGTACTTC
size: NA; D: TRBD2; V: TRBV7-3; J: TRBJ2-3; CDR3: CASSLTAGYHTDTQYF; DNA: TGTGCCAGCAGCTTAACAGCGGGATACCACACAGATACGCAGTATTTT
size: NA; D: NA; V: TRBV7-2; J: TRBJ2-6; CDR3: CASGRGGSSGANVLTF; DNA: TGTGCCAGCGGCCGAGGGGGTAGCTCTGGGGCCAACGTCCTGACTTTC
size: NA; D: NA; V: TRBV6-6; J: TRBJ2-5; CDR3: CASSRRGDWETQYF; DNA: TGTGCCAGCAGTCGCAGGGGCGACTGGGAGACCCAGTACTTC
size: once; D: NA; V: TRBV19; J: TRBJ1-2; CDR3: CASSTGHLYGYTF; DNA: TGTGCCAGTAGTACCGGACACCTCTATGGCTACACCTTC
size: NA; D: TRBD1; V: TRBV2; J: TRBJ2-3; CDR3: CASTKPGGRDTQYF; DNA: TGTGCCAGCACCAAGCCAGGGGGCCGGGATACGCAGTATTTT
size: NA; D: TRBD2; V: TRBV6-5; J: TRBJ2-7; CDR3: CASRTSGGSYEQYF; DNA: TGTGCCAGCAGAACTAGCGGGGGCTCCTACGAGCAGTACTTC